A selection of T cell receptor beta chains follows, all from one sample in a study of blood T cells in healthy people across ages. TCRdb redid the calling of the 5' RACE reads with MiXCR, one entry per CDR3 protein. The table has 1.5 million to 2 million distinct CDR3 sequences, roughly 27% seen once. Sequencing was done on a sample of blood. Receptors originate from a young woman in good health. The CDR3 runs from the conserved cysteine through the conserved F or W. The D gene is left open where the match is weak. Rows may omit the clone size; those that give it use once, few, many or a size class.

J,V,D,size,DNA,CDR3
TRBJ2-1,TRBV5-1,TRBD2,few,TGCGCCAGCAGCTTGGCTGGGACTAGCGGGGGGGATGAGCAGTTCTTC,CASSLAGTSGGDEQFF
TRBJ1-1,TRBV28,TRBD1,once,TGTGCCAGCAGTTTAGCAACAGGGGTCGGAGCTGAAGCTTTCTTT,CASSLATGVGAEAFF
TRBJ2-1,TRBV7-2,-,few,TGTGCCAGCAGCTTAGGGCAGGGGTCCTACGATGAGCAGTTCTTC,CASSLGQGSYDEQFF
TRBJ1-4,TRBV6-6,-,many,TGTGCCAGCAGTTACGCTGGGGCTGAAAAACTGTTTTTT,CASSYAGAEKLFF
TRBJ2-7,TRBV10-3,-,-,TGTGCCATCAGTGCAGGGGAGGGATCCTACAATGAGCAGTACTTC,CAISAGEGSYNEQYF
TRBJ2-7,TRBV6-4,TRBD2,-,TGTGCCAGCGGCCTGGCGGGAGGATATAGCGAGCAGTACTTC,CASGLAGGYSEQYF
TRBJ2-6,TRBV15,-,many,TGTGCCACCAGCGGAGGGGGCTCTGGCTCTGGGGCCAACGTCCTGACTTTC,CATSGGGSGSGANVLTF
TRBJ2-7,TRBV12-5,-,many,TGTGCTAGTGGTTTAGCGAGCTACGAGCAGTACTTC,CASGLASYEQYF
TRBJ1-1,TRBV20-1,-,-,TGCAGTGCTAGAGATATAGCAGACTCTGGTACAGCTTTCTTT,CSARDIADSGTAFF
TRBJ2-7,TRBV5-1,TRBD2,few,TGCGCCAGCAGCTGGACCGGGACTAGCCGCGACGAGCAGTACTTC,CASSWTGTSRDEQYF
TRBJ1-5,TRBV20-1,-,-,TGCAGTGCTACCCAAGGGGGTTACAATCAGCCCCAGCATTTT,CSATQGGYNQPQHF
TRBJ2-5,TRBV6-1,-,-,TGTGCCACCCGGAAAAGGACTACGGAAGAGACCCAGTACTTC,CATRKRTTEETQYF
TRBJ2-5,TRBV12-3/TRBV12-4,TRBD2,few,TGTGCCAGCAGTAGGACGGGTGGCGGGGGGAGCGAGACCCAGTACTTC,CASSRTGGGGSETQYF
TRBJ2-5,TRBV14,-,-,TGTGCCAGCAGCCAATTGGGGGGAGGCAAATACAATGAGCAGTACTTC,CASSQLGGGKYNEQYF
TRBJ2-3,TRBV4-3,TRBD2,few,TGCGCCAGCAGCCAAGATTGGGCTAGCGGGAGGGCTGATACGCAGTATTTT,CASSQDWASGRADTQYF
TRBJ1-2,TRBV9,-,few,TGTGCCAGCAGCGTAGATGGAATCGGGGCACCGTCTTTGAATGGCTACACCTTC,CASSVDGIGAPSLNGYTF
TRBJ2-1,TRBV7-9,-,-,TGTGCCAGCAGCTTAGATTGGCGAGAGCAGTTCTTC,CASSLDWREQFF
TRBJ2-1,TRBV7-6,TRBD1,many,TGTGCCAGCAGCTTAGTGGGGACAGGGGGAAATGAGCAGTTCTTC,CASSLVGTGGNEQFF
TRBJ2-7,TRBV30,TRBD2,-,TGTGCCTGGAAGTTCGGGGGGGCGGGCGGCGAGCAGTACTTC,CAWKFGGAGGEQYF
TRBJ2-1,TRBV20-1,TRBD2,-,TGCAGTGCTAGAGATCCTAGACTAGCGGGAGGGGATGAGCAGTTCTTC,CSARDPRLAGGDEQFF
TRBJ2-7,TRBV4-3,-,many,TGCGCCAGCAGCCAAGATTGGTGGACAGATTCCTACGAGCAGTACTTC,CASSQDWWTDSYEQYF
TRBJ1-1,TRBV5-1,-,many,TGCGCCAGCAGCTTGGAACGGGTGAACACTGAAGCTTTCTTT,CASSLERVNTEAFF
TRBJ1-1,TRBV7-9,-,-,TGTGCCAGCAGCCGAGATGGGGACGGTGAAGCTTTCTTT,CASSRDGDGEAFF
TRBJ2-7,TRBV6-2/TRBV6-3,TRBD2,-,TGTGCCAGCGCTAGCGGGGGGCTCGAGCAGTACTTC,CASASGGLEQYF
TRBJ2-3,TRBV3-1,TRBD2,many,TGTGCCAGCAGCCAAGATCCCTATATAGCGGGGGAGACTAGCACAGATACGCAGTATTTT,CASSQDPYIAGETSTDTQYF
TRBJ2-5,TRBV12-3/TRBV12-4,-,many,TGTGCCAGCGGCCCCCAAGAGACCCAGTACTTC,CASGPQETQYF
TRBJ2-5,TRBV7-7,TRBD1,-,TGTGCCAGCAGCCCCGTGTGGCAGGGGGTAGAGACCCAGTACTTC,CASSPVWQGVETQYF
TRBJ2-5,TRBV10-2,-,many,TGCGCCAGCAGTGTGAAGGTGGTCGGGGAGCAGTACTTC,CASSVKVVGEQYF
TRBJ2-1,TRBV27,TRBD1,-,TGTGTCAGCAACAGGGGTGACTACAATGAGCAGTTCTTC,CVSNRGDYNEQFF
TRBJ2-7,TRBV14,-,-,TGTGCCAGCAGCCACAGCGGGCGGGAGCAGTACTTC,CASSHSGREQYF
TRBJ2-1,TRBV3-1,-,few,TGTGCCAGCAGCCAGACTAGTTCGAATGAGCAGTTCTTC,CASSQTSSNEQFF
TRBJ2-3,TRBV5-1,TRBD2,-,TGCGCCAGCAGCTTGTCGGCACTAGCGGGAGGAGATACGCAGTATTTT,CASSLSALAGGDTQYF